One and the same sample provided the 30 T cell receptor beta chains below, sequenced in a study of T-cell reconstitution after alpha-beta-depleted transplantation in children. For TCRbeta, the library was prepared with unique molecular identifiers. Using its own MiXCR run on the PCR reads, TCRdb lists one record per CDR3 protein. The sample yields 300,000 to 400,000 distinct CDR3 sequences, roughly 13% seen once. This specimen consisted of PBMCs, obtained from the stem cell graft. These receptors were collected from a human donor who donated a stem cell graft to a child with Fanconi anemia.

This clonotype was picked up a small number of times. The gene calls are TRBV4-1 and TRBJ2-1, with 8 positions matching TRBD2. V gave up 4 bases and J gave up 6 bases; unmatched junction bases: 14. Germline CDR1 and CDR2: MGHRA and YSYEKL. The CDR3 totals 17 residues. Here the CDR3 DNA reads TGCGCCAGCAGCCCCCTGGTCGGGACTAGAGTAGTCAATGAGCAGTTCTTC. It translates to CASSPLVGTRVVNEQFF.

This clonotype was seen many times. The junction departs from the called germline gene at one end, perhaps through a read error. This chain joins TRBV4-3 and TRBJ2-5; D remains unclear. CDR1 and CDR2 (germline): LGHNA, YSLEER. CDR3 length equals 14 residues. The CDR3 coding sequence is TGCGCCAGCAGCCAAGACCTAGACCAAGGGACCCAGTACTTC. Protein: CASSQDLDQGTQYF.

This clonotype was recorded a few times. The chain has TRBV5-1 and TRBJ1-3; maybe TRBD1 (6 bases). CDR1 and CDR2 from the germline V gene are SGHRS and YFSETQ. This CDR3 region has 14 residues. Trimming left V 2 bases short and J 4 bases short, with 10 bases between. CDR3 coding DNA: TGCGCCAGCAGCTTACAGGGTCTCGGAAACACCATATATTTT. This translates into CASSLQGLGNTIYF.

The sample holds one count of this clonotype. The chain employs TRBV11-2 and TRBJ2-1; TRBD2 agrees at 8 bases. The V segment lost 3 bases and the J segment 6 bases; nucleotides outside the gene matches: 13. This CDR3 has 17 amino acids. From germline, CDR1 is SGHAT and CDR2 FQNNGV. CDR3 sequence reads: CASSFRGGQRGLNEQFF. The CDR3 DNA follows: TGTGCCAGCAGCTTTAGGGGGGGGCAGCGGGGGCTCAATGAGCAGTTCTTC.

The gene calls are TRBV5-5 and TRBJ2-5; 8 bases line up with TRBD2. Trimming removed 8 bases from V and 5 bases from J; junction bases left unmatched: 11. CDR3 size: 14 residues. CDR1 is SGHKS, CDR2 YYEKEE, per germline (reference sequence). This CDR3 reads CASSTGTSLETQYF. CDR3 bases: TGTGCCAGTTCGACCGGGACTAGTCTTGAGACCCAGTACTTC.

This clonotype has a count of ten or more. This rearrangement joins TRBV29-1 to TRBJ2-7, with a weak D call TRBD2 (5 bases). This CDR3 comprises 13 residues. Germline CDR1 reads SQVTM; CDR2 reads ANQGSEA. The germline V and J ends were trimmed by 0 bases and 7 bases, with 13 bases remaining between them. CDR3 region: CSVEDRLPGEQYF. CDR3 nucleotides: TGCAGCGTTGAAGATCGACTCCCGGGGGAGCAGTACTTC.

The V gene is TRBV15, the J gene TRBJ2-5, with 7 bases lining up with TRBD1. The CDR3 runs to 15 residues. The germline gives CDR1 LNHNV, CDR2 YYDKDF (reference sequence). V dropped 1 base and J dropped 4; count of bases not matched to a gene: 6. The CDR3 region has the DNA TGTGCCACCAGCAGAGTCAAACCAGGGGGAGAGACCCAGTACTTC. It encodes CATSRVKPGGETQYF.

The rearrangement links TRBV20-1 to TRBJ2-2; D is undetermined. Germline lookup yields CDR1 DFQATT and CDR2 SNEGSKA (reference sequence). The CDR3 consists of 13 residues. The ends were cut back, 0 bases at V and 6 bases at J, with 8 bases in the middle. In DNA, the CDR3 is TGCAGTGCTAGAGAGTGGGCAGCCGGGGAGCTGTTTTTT. Protein: CSAREWAAGELFF.

This clonotype was detected many times. The chain carries TRBV6-5 and TRBJ1-4; 11 positions match TRBD1. Per the germline V gene, CDR1 is MNHEY and CDR2 is SVGAGI. The CDR3 totals 17 residues. J gave up 10 bases and V 4 bases, and 14 bases lay outside the gene matches. This CDR3 reads CASSSWTGGAFTPKLFF. Here the CDR3 DNA reads TGTGCCAGCAGTTCTTGGACAGGGGGCGCGTTTACCCCAAAACTGTTTTTT.

This clonotype showed up many times. V and J are TRBV10-3 and TRBJ2-3; D is uncertain. The CDR3 runs to 15 residues. Trimming cost V 2 bases and J 2 bases, with 11 bases left between them. CDR1 is ENHRY and CDR2 is SYGVKD in the germline V gene. CDR3 coding DNA: TGTGCCATCAGTGAGAAAGGAGTTCTCACAGATACGCAGTATTTT. Its translation: CAISEKGVLTDTQYF.

This clonotype was found a few times. The rearrangement uses TRBV6-5 and TRBJ2-3, with 9 bases identical to TRBD2. This CDR3 spans 18 amino acids. Per the germline V gene, CDR1 is MNHEY and CDR2 is SVGAGI. V dropped 0 bases and J dropped 7; count of bases not matched to a gene: 14. The CDR3 sequence is CASSYSGQRGAQQNTQYF. In nucleotides, the CDR3 is TGTGCCAGCAGTTACTCTGGCCAGCGGGGGGCCCAACAGAATACGCAGTATTTT.

As for this clonotype: This may stem from a read error, because a much larger clone lies one nucleotide away. This rearrangement joins TRBV20-1 to TRBJ2-7; D call uncertain. V lost 5 bases to trimming and J lost 1 base, with 12 bases between them. Per the germline V gene, CDR1 is DFQATT and CDR2 is SNEGSKA (reference sequence). CDR3 length: 13 amino acids. CDR3 sequence (DNA): TGCAGTGCTTGGGCGTTGGCATCCTACGAGCAGTACTTC. This codes for CSAWALASYEQYF.

This clonotype was picked up many times. The rearrangement uses TRBV12-3 or TRBV12-4 and TRBJ1-1; perhaps TRBD1 as D (5 bases). Trimming removed 6 bases from V and 9 bases from J, with 14 bases in between. The CDR3 extends over 12 amino acids. The CDR3 sequence: CASRGREIQAFF. The CDR3 DNA reads TGTGCCAGCAGGGGACGGGAAATTCAAGCTTTCTTT.

V gene TRBV5-1 combines with J gene TRBJ2-3, with D unclear. Germline V gene sequence: CDR1 SGHRS, CDR2 YFSETQ. This CDR3 contains 13 residues. V was trimmed by 3 bases and J by 4 bases, leaving 9 bases between them. The DNA for the CDR3 is TGCGCCAGCAGCTCCGGCTTTGCAGATACGCAGTATTTT. This translates into CASSSGFADTQYF. Combining the CDR3 with reference TRBV5-1 and TRBJ2-3 gives the whole variable domain KAGVTQTPRYLIKTRGQQVTLSCSPISGHRSVSWYQQTPGQGLQFLFEYFSETQRNKGNFPGRFSGRQFSNSRSEMNVSTLELGDSALYLCASSSGFADTQYFGPGTRLTVL.

This chain connects TRBV4-3 to TRBJ2-5, with D possibly called TRBD1 or TRBD2 (6 bases each). The V gene's germline CDR1 is LGHNA and CDR2 YSLEER. This CDR3 spans 14 amino acids. The V end lost 5 bases, the J end lost 5 bases, and 15 bases lay between the germline ends. In DNA, the CDR3 is TGCGCCAGCAGCTTCCGACAGGCGGGGGAGACCCAGTACTTC. Translation: CASSFRQAGETQYF.

The rearrangement joins TRBV28 to TRBJ1-2, with D unresolved. The CDR3 spans 12 residues. V was trimmed by 6 bases and J by 6 bases, leaving 11 bases between them. The germline V gene encodes CDR1 MDHEN and CDR2 SYDVKM. The CDR3: CASREAVNGYTF. The DNA of the CDR3 is TGTGCCAGCAGAGAGGCAGTTAATGGCTACACCTTC.

This clonotype was observed a few times. The CDR3 region is CASSVGTGRKTQYF. CDR3 bases: TGTGCCAGCAGCGTCGGGACAGGGAGGAAGACCCAGTACTTC. The genes are TRBV5-4 and TRBJ2-5; 9 bases line up with TRBD1. Germline CDR1 SGHNT, CDR2 YYREEE (reference sequence). With 4 bases clipped from V and 6 bases from J, the junction kept 7 bases outside the gene matches. CDR3 size: 14 residues.

This clonotype showed up just a few times. V gene TRBV20-1 combines with J gene TRBJ2-1; D is unclear. V was pared by 0 bases and J by 6 bases, with 15 bases between. The germline gives CDR1 DFQATT, CDR2 SNEGSKA (reference sequence). The CDR3 runs to 15 residues. CDR3 region: CSARDTLTGSNEQFF. Here the CDR3 DNA reads TGCAGTGCTAGAGATACCCTCACGGGTAGCAATGAGCAGTTCTTC.

The CDR3 DNA is TGTGCCAGCAGTTACGGGGGGGGATACACTGAAGCTTTCTTT. This gives the protein CASSYGGGYTEAFF. The chain has TRBV6-5 and TRBJ1-1, with a weak D call TRBD1 (5 bases). The CDR3 sequence is 14 residues long. In germline, CDR1 is MNHEY, CDR2 SVGAGI. V gave up 2 bases and J gave up 3 bases, with 10 bases separating them.

The V call is TRBV18, the J call TRBJ2-1; 14 bases are shared with TRBD2. Germline CDR1 and CDR2: KGHSH and LQKENI. The CDR3 totals 17 residues. V dropped 3 bases and J dropped 7; count of bases not matched to a gene: 8. The CDR3: CASSPIGLAGGQNEQFF. Here the CDR3 DNA reads TGTGCCAGCTCACCTATCGGACTAGCGGGGGGCCAGAATGAGCAGTTCTTC. The variable domain in full, with the rest retrieved from reference TRBV18 and TRBJ2-1, is NAGVMQNPRHLVRRRGQEARLRCSPMKGHSHVYWYRQLPEEGLKFMVYLQKENIIDESGMPKERFSAEFPKEGPSILRIQQVVRGDSAAYFCASSPIGLAGGQNEQFFGPGTRLTVL.

The chain links TRBV15 to TRBJ1-4; TRBD1 agrees at 8 bases. Trimming took 5 bases from V and 7 from J; bases not matched to a gene: 9. The V gene's germline CDR1 is LNHNV and CDR2 YYDKDF (reference sequence). The CDR3 covers 15 residues. The CDR3 reads CATSSPTGVVEKLFF. As DNA, the CDR3 is TGTGCCACCAGCTCCCCGACAGGGGTCGTTGAAAAACTGTTTTTT.

This clonotype was recorded many times. The chain combines TRBV24-1 with TRBJ1-2; 10 positions match TRBD1. The CDR3 spans 14 residues. The germline CDR1 and CDR2 sequences are KGHDR and SFDVKD. V dropped 6 bases and J dropped 7; count of bases not matched to a gene: 7. The CDR3 region has the DNA TGTGCCACCAGTTCCGACAGGGGGCTTAGTGGCTACACCTTC. Its protein is CATSSDRGLSGYTF.

The rearrangement uses TRBV12-3 or TRBV12-4 and TRBJ2-1; 10 bases are a match to TRBD2. V shed 8 bases and J 3 bases; nucleotides not matched to a gene: 7. The CDR3 loop spans 15 amino acids. The CDR3 region is CASGPSGGLYNEQFF. In nucleotides, the CDR3 is TGTGCCAGCGGACCTAGCGGGGGACTCTACAATGAGCAGTTCTTC.

The V gene is TRBV7-9, the J gene TRBJ2-5, with D uncertain. This CDR3 is 13 amino acids long. Trimming took 1 base from V and 6 from J, leaving 9 bases between them. Germline V gene sequence: CDR1 SEHNR, CDR2 FQNEAQ (reference sequence). CDR3 in DNA: TGTGCCAGCAGCTTAGACATTGGGAAGACCCAGTACTTC. This sequence encodes CASSLDIGKTQYF.

This clonotype was seen a single time. DNA of the CDR3: TGTGCCAGCAGCCGGGTGGGCAGGGGAAGCTCCTACGAGCAGTACTTC. It codes for CASSRVGRGSSYEQYF. The chain combines TRBV6-1 with TRBJ2-7, with D possibly matching TRBD1 (6 bases). Germline V lookup: CDR1 MNHNS, CDR2 SASEGT. CDR3 length equals 16 residues. Trimming took off 6 bases at V and 0 bases at J, with 18 bases between the two ends.

This clonotype was seen ten or more times. The rearrangement uses TRBV12-3 or TRBV12-4 and TRBJ1-2; no definite D call. Trimming shortened V by 3 bases and J by 4 bases, and 3 bases separated the two germline ends. The CDR3 runs 11 residues. The CDR3 loop is CASSFAYGYTF. CDR3 DNA: TGTGCCAGCAGTTTTGCCTATGGCTACACCTTC.

The table lists this clonotype with a few counts. The chain combines TRBV6-5 with TRBJ2-3, with D tentatively TRBD2 (6 bases). CDR1 and CDR2 (germline): MNHEY, SVGAGI. V gave up 0 bases and J gave up 2 bases, with 9 bases separating them. The CDR3 length is 15 residues. The CDR3 spells CASSYSSGTTDTQYF. CDR3 nucleotides: TGTGCCAGCAGTTACTCTAGCGGAACCACAGATACGCAGTATTTT.

This clonotype turned up a few times. The chain is built from TRBV7-6 and TRBJ2-1; the match to TRBD2 covers 7 bases. There are 16 residues in the CDR3. Germline V gene data show CDR1 as SGHVS and CDR2 as FNYEAQ. V was pared by 5 bases and J by 3 bases, with 10 bases of the junction left unmatched. The DNA of the CDR3 is TGTGCCAGCAGCGGGGGGGGGACGGATCTCTACAATGAGCAGTTCTTC. It translates to CASSGGGTDLYNEQFF.

The chain recombines TRBV28 with TRBJ2-1; 15 bases agree with TRBD2. Trimming took 5 bases from V and 5 from J; bases not matched to a gene: 7. Germline-derived CDR1 and CDR2 are MDHEN and SYDVKM. The CDR3 loop spans 17 amino acids. The CDR3 spells CASSELGLAGGDNEQFF. CDR3 nucleotide sequence: TGTGCCAGCAGTGAGTTGGGACTAGCGGGGGGAGACAATGAGCAGTTCTTC.

This clonotype has ten or more counts. V is TRBV5-4 and J is TRBJ2-2; TRBD1 is a possible D gene (6 bases). The CDR3 loop spans 16 amino acids. CDR1 is SGHNT, CDR2 YYREEE, per germline (reference sequence). The V gene lost 3 bases and the J gene lost 1 base, with 13 bases spanning the gap. The CDR3 protein is CASSSWTARNTGELFF. CDR3 bases: TGTGCCAGCAGCTCGTGGACAGCCCGGAACACCGGGGAGCTGTTTTTT.